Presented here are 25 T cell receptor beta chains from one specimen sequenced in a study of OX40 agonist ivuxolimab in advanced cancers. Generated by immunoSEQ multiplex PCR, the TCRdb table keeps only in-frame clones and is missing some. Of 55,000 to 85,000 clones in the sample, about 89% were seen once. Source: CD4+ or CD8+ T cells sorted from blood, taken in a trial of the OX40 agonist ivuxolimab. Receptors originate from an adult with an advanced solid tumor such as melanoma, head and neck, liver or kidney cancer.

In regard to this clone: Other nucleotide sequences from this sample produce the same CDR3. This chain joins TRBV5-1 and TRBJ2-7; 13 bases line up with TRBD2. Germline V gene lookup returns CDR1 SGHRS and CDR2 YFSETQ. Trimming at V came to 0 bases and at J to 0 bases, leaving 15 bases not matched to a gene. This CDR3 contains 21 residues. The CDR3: CASSLAPKGLAGEYNSYEQYF. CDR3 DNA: TGCGCCAGCAGCTTGGCCCCGAAAGGACTAGCGGGAGAGTATAACTCCTACGAGCAGTACTTC.

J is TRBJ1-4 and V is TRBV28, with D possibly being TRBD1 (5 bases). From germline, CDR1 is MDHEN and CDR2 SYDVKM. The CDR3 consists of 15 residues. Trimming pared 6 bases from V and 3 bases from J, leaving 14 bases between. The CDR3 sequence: CASSLPGGSNEKLFF. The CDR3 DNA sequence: TGTGCCAGCAGCCTACCGGGGGGATCTAATGAAAAACTGTTTTTT.

CDR3 coding DNA: TGTGCCAAGGCTAGAATAACCTCCTACGAGCAGTACTTC. Protein: CAKARITSYEQYF. The rearrangement uses TRBV6-5 and TRBJ2-7, with D unclear. Germline-derived CDR1 and CDR2 are MNHEY and SVGAGI. CDR3 length equals 13 residues. V lost 10 bases and J 0 bases, leaving 13 bases between the germline ends.

The CDR3 DNA reads TGTGCCAGTAGCTATCGCGGCGGGGACGGGACTAGGGGCTATGAGCAGTTCTTC. Protein sequence: CASSYRGGDGTRGYEQFF. The chain links TRBV19 to TRBJ2-1, with 8 bases fitting TRBD2. The CDR3 runs to 18 residues. Germline trimming cut 6 bases from V and 8 bases from J; bases unmatched to any gene: 21. Per the germline V gene, CDR1 is LNHDA and CDR2 is SQIVND (reference sequence). The variable domain in full, completed from reference TRBV19 and TRBJ2-1, reads DGGITQSPKYLFRKEGQNVTLSCEQNLNHDAMYWYRQDPGQGLRLIYYSQIVNDFQKGDIAEGYSVSREKKESFPLTVTSAQKNPTAFYLCASSYRGGDGTRGYEQFFGPGTRLTVL.

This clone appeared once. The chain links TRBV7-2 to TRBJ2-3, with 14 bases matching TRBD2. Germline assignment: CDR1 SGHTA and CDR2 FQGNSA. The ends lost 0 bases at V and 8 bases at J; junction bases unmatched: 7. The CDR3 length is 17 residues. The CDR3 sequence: CASSLAGTSGRGGTQYF. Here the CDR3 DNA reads TGTGCCAGCAGCTTAGCGGGGACTAGCGGGAGAGGGGGTACGCAGTATTTT.

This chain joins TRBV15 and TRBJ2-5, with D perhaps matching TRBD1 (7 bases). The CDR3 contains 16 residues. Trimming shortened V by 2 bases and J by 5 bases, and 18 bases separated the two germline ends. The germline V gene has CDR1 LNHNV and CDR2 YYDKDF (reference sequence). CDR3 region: CATSRQRTGRGETQYF. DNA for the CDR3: TGTGCCACCAGCAGACAGAGGACAGGTCGGGGGGAGACCCAGTACTTC.

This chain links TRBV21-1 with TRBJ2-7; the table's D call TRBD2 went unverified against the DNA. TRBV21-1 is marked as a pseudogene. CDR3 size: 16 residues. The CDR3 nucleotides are TGTGCCAGCAGCAAAGAGACCGGGGGAGATCGTTACGAGCAGTACTTC. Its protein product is CASSKETGGDRYEQYF.

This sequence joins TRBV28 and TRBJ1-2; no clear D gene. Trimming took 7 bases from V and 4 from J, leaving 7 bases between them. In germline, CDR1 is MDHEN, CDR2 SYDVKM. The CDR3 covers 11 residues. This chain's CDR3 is CASTWGYGYTF. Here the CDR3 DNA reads TGTGCCAGCACCTGGGGCTATGGCTACACCTTC.

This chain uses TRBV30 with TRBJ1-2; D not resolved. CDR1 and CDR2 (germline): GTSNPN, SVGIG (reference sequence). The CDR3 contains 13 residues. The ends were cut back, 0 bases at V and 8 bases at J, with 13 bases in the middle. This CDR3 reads CAWSVDRVGGYTF. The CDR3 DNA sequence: TGTGCCTGGAGTGTAGATAGGGTAGGAGGCTACACCTTC.

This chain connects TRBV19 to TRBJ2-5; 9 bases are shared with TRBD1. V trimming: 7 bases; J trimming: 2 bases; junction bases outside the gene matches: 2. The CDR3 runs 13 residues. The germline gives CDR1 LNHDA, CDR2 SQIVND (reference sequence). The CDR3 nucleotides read TGTGCCAGTACCGGACAGGGGCAAGAGACCCAGTACTTC. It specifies CASTGQGQETQYF.

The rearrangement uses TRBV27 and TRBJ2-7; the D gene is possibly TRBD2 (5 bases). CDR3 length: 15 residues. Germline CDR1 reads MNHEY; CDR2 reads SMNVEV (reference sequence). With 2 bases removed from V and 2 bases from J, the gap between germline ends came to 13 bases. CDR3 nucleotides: TGTGCCAGCAGTTTAGTTAACAGCGGCACCTACGAGCAGTACTTC. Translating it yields CASSLVNSGTYEQYF.

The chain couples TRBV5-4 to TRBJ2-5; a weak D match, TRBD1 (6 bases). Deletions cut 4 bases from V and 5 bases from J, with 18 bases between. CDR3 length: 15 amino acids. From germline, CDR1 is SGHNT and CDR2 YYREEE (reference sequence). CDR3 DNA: TGTGCCAGCAGCCCCCAACAGGGTTCGACGGAGACCCAGTACTTC. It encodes CASSPQQGSTETQYF.

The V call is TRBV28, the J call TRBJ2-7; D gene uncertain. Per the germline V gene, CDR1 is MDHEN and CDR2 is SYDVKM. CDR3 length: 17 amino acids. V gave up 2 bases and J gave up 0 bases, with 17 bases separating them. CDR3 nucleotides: TGTGCCAGCAGTTTAAAATGGCCCCGGGTTACCTCCTACGAGCAGTACTTC. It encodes CASSLKWPRVTSYEQYF.

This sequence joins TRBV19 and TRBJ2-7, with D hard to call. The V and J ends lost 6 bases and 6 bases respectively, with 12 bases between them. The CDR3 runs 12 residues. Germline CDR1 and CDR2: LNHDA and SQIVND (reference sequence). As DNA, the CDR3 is TGTGCCAGTAGCCGCCCTCGAGGCGAGCAGTACTTC. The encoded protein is CASSRPRGEQYF.

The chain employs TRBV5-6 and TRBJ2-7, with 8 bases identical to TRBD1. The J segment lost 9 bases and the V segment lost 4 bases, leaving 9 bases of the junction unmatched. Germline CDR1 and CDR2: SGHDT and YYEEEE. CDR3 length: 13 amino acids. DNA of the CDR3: TGTGCCAGCAGCCGGTCAGGGGGCGCAGGGCAGTACTTC. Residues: CASSRSGGAGQYF.

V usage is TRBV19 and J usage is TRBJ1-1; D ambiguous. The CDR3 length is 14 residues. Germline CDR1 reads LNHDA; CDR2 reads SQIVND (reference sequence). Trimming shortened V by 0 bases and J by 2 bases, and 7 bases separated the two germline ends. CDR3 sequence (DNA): TGTGCCAGTAGTATAGATAGGGCAAACACTGAAGCTTTCTTT. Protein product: CASSIDRANTEAFF.

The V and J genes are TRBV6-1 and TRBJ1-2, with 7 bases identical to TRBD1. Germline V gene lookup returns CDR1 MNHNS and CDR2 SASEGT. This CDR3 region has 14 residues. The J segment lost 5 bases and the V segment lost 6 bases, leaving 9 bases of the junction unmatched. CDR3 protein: CASRTRGSPYGYTF. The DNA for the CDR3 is TGTGCCAGCAGGACCAGGGGGTCTCCTTATGGCTACACCTTC.

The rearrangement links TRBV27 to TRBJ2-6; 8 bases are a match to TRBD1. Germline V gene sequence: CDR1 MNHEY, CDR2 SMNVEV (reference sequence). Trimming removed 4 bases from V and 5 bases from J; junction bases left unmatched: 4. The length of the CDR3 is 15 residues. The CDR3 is CASSYNRGWANVLTF. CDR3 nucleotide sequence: TGTGCCAGCAGTTACAACAGGGGGTGGGCCAACGTCCTGACTTTC.

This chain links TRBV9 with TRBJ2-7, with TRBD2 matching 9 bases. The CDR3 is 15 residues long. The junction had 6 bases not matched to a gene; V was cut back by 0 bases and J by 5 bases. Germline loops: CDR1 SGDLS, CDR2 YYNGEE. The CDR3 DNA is TGTGCCAGCAGCGTAGGGTCTAGCGGGATTAACGAGCAGTACTTC. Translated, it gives CASSVGSSGINEQYF.

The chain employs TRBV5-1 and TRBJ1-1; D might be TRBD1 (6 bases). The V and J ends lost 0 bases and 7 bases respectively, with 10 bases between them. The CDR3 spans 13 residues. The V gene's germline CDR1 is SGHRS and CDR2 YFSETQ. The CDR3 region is CASSLGTANEAFF. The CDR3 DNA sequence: TGCGCCAGCAGCTTGGGGACAGCTAATGAAGCTTTCTTT.

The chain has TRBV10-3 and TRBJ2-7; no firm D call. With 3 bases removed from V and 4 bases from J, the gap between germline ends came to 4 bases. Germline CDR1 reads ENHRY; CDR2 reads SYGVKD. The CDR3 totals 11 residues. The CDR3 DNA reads TGTGCCATCAGTGATCGATACGAGCAGTACTTC. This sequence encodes CAISDRYEQYF.

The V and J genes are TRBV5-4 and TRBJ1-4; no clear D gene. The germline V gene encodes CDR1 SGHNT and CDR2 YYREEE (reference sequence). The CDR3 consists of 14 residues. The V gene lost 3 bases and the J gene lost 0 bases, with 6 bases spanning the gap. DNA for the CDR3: TGTGCCAGCAGCTCGGGAGCAACTAATGAAAAACTGTTTTTT. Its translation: CASSSGATNEKLFF.

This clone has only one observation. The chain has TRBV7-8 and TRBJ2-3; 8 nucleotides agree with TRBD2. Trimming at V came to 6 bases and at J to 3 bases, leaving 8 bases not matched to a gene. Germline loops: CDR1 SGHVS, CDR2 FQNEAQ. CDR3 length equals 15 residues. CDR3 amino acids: CASRPVRGGTDTQYF. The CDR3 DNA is TGTGCCAGCAGACCCGTTCGGGGGGGAACAGATACGCAGTATTTT.

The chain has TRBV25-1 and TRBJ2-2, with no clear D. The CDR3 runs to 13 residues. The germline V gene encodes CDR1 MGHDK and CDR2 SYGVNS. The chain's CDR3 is CAVTETNTGELFF. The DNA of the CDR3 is TGTGCGGTCACAGAAACGAACACCGGGGAGCTGTTTTTT.

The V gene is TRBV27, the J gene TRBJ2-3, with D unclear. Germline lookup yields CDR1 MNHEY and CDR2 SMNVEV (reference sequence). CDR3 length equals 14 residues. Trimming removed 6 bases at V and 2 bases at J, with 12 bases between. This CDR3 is CASSSTTNTDTQYF. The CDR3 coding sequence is TGTGCCAGCAGCTCTACGACCAACACAGATACGCAGTATTTT.